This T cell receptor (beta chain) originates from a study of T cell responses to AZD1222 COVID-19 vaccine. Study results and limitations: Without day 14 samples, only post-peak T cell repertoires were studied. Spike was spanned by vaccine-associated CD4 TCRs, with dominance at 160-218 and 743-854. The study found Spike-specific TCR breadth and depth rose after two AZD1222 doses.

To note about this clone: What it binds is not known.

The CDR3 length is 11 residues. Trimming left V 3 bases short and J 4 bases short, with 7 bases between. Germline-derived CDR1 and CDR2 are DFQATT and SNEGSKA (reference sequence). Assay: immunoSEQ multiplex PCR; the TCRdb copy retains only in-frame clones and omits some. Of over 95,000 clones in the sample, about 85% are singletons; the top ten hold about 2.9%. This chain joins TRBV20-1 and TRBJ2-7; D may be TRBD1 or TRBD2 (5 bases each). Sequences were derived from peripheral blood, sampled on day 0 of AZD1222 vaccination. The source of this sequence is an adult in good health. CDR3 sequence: CSASGAYEQYF. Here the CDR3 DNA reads TGCAGTGCTAGCGGGGCGTACGAGCAGTACTTC.